The 14 T cell receptor beta chains reported below all come from one sample, sequenced in a study of blood T cell repertoires in COVID-19. TCRdb keeps only in-frame clones here, not all; method: immunoSEQ multiplex PCR. The table shows about 140,000 clones, with 88% occurring only once. The sample consisted of peripheral blood. Receptor source: a man between 60 and 75 years old with active or convalescent COVID-19.

The CDR3 spells CASSSGTSGRVLEQYF. The CDR3 DNA follows: TGCGCCAGCAGCTCAGGGACTAGCGGGAGGGTTCTTGAGCAGTACTTC. The V and J genes are TRBV5-1 and TRBJ2-7; 16 positions match TRBD2. With 3 bases clipped from V and 7 bases from J, the junction kept 7 bases outside the gene matches. Germline V lookup: CDR1 SGHRS, CDR2 YFSETQ. The CDR3 has 16 residues.

This clone has only one observation. The rearrangement links TRBV7-9 to TRBJ1-1; D gene uncertain. The germline CDR1 and CDR2 sequences are SEHNR and FQNEAQ (reference sequence). V shed 1 base and J shed 2 bases, with 5 bases lying between them. The CDR3 is 13 amino acids. The CDR3 nucleotides read TGTGCCAGCAGCTTAGGGACTAACACTGAAGCTTTCTTT. It translates to CASSLGTNTEAFF.

The J gene is TRBJ1-4, the V gene TRBV3-1 (or the pseudogene TRBV3-2); the match to TRBD1 covers 8 bases. Germline V gene sequence: CDR1 LGHDT, CDR2 YNNKEL (reference sequence). CDR3 length: 18 amino acids. Losses at the gene ends were 4 bases for V and 0 bases for J; bases not matched to a gene: 10. This CDR3 reads CASSRYTGTGTTNEKLFF. The CDR3, as DNA: TGTGCCAGCAGCCGGTATACCGGGACAGGAACAACTAATGAAAAACTGTTTTTT.

The CDR3 sequence: CSVELEVTFF. In DNA form, the CDR3 reads TGCAGCGTTGAACTAGAAGTGACTTTCTTT. The chain uses TRBV29-1 and TRBJ1-1; D unclear. In germline, CDR1 is SQVTM, CDR2 ANQGSEA. The CDR3 contains 10 residues. V shed 2 bases and J shed 12 bases, with 10 bases lying between them.

The chain uses TRBV6-5 and TRBJ1-2; 11 positions agree with TRBD1. Losses at the gene ends were 5 bases for V and 5 bases for J; bases not matched to a gene: 4. Germline V CDR1 and CDR2: MNHEY, SVGAGI. CDR3 length: 14 residues. For the CDR3, the DNA is TGTGCCAGCAGTAGGACAGGGGGCTTTTATGGCTACACCTTC. Translation gives CASSRTGGFYGYTF.

The chain uses TRBV4-1 and TRBJ2-1; weak D call: TRBD1 (6 bases). The CDR3 loop spans 15 amino acids. Germline values: CDR1 MGHRA, CDR2 YSYEKL. The V and J ends lost 3 bases and 8 bases respectively, with 17 bases between them. The CDR3 DNA follows: TGCGCCAGCAGCCAGGCGGACAGCCGGTCTGATGAGCAGTTCTTC. Translation gives CASSQADSRSDEQFF.

The rearrangement links TRBV28 to TRBJ2-7; TRBD1 matches at 8 bases. With V trimmed by 2 bases and J by 2 bases, 17 bases remained unmatched. Germline CDR1 and CDR2: MDHEN and SYDVKM. The CDR3 has 19 residues. This CDR3 is CASSLTSGDRGYWTYEQYF. The CDR3 coding sequence is TGTGCCAGCAGTTTAACGTCTGGAGACAGGGGTTATTGGACCTACGAGCAGTACTTC.

Here the CDR3 reads CASSARKTQYF. CDR3 DNA sequence: TGTGCCAGCAGTGCGCGAAAGACCCAGTACTTC. This rearrangement joins TRBV28 to TRBJ2-5, with D unclear. The V end lost 5 bases, the J end lost 6 bases, and 7 bases lay between the germline ends. This CDR3 has 11 residues. The V gene's germline CDR1 is MDHEN and CDR2 SYDVKM.

The V call is TRBV18, the J call TRBJ2-7; 10 bases are a match to TRBD1. The CDR3 covers 16 residues. The trim removed 0 bases at V and 3 bases at J, leaving 5 bases unmatched. Germline CDR1 reads KGHSH; CDR2 reads LQKENI. The DNA for the CDR3 is TGTGCCAGCTCACCACCCGGGACAGGGGCCCTCTACGAGCAGTACTTC. Translated: CASSPPGTGALYEQYF.

This clone occurred once. The chain combines TRBV5-1 with TRBJ1-4; 8 bases map to TRBD1. V lost 2 bases, J lost 8 bases, and 5 bases stayed unmatched. The V gene's germline CDR1 is SGHRS and CDR2 YFSETQ. This CDR3 is 14 amino acids long. CDR3 bases: TGCGCCAGCAGCTTCAGGGGGCGCGGGGAAAAACTGTTTTTT. Its protein product is CASSFRGRGEKLFF.

The chain is built from TRBV12-3 or TRBV12-4 and TRBJ2-7; D is possibly TRBD1 (8 bases). The V end lost 7 bases, the J end lost 8 bases, and 18 bases lay between the germline ends. The CDR3 sequence is 13 residues long. CDR3 sequence reads: CASTRGQGGKQYF. CDR3 in DNA: TGTGCCAGCACCCGCGGACAGGGAGGGAAGCAGTACTTC.

The chain employs TRBV19 and TRBJ2-2, with 7 nucleotides matching TRBD2. V lost 5 bases to trimming and J lost 0 bases; unmatched junction nucleotides: 6. There are 16 residues in the CDR3. The germline CDR1 and CDR2 sequences are LNHDA and SQIVND (reference sequence). The CDR3 loop is CASSGWGGANTGELFF. DNA of the CDR3: TGTGCCAGTAGTGGTTGGGGAGGGGCGAACACCGGGGAGCTGTTTTTT.

This rearrangement joins TRBV14 to TRBJ2-2; 10 nucleotides match TRBD2. The V and J ends lost 0 bases and 3 bases, in that order; junction bases with no gene match: 4. In germline, CDR1 is SGHDN, CDR2 FVKESK. The CDR3 extends over 17 amino acids. The CDR3 protein is CASSQDRLAGDTGELFF. The CDR3 nucleotides are TGTGCCAGCAGCCAAGATCGGCTAGCGGGAGACACCGGGGAGCTGTTTTTT.

The chain carries TRBV24-1 and TRBJ1-2, with D possibly matching TRBD1 (6 bases). CDR3 size: 14 residues. The germline gives CDR1 KGHDR, CDR2 SFDVKD. The V end was cut by 3 bases, the J end by 5 bases, with 12 bases between. This chain's CDR3 is CATSDPGTPYGYTF. DNA of the CDR3: TGTGCCACCAGTGATCCCGGGACACCTTATGGCTACACCTTC.